Reported below is one T cell receptor (beta chain). The source of the sample is a study of PD-L1 blockade in urothelial cancer. Study information: The patients' atezolizumab therapy, 1,200 mg intravenously every 3 weeks, started in about 2014. Blood was subjected to analysis at 3 weeks (second dose) and 6 weeks following treatment start.

The method was immunoSEQ multiplex PCR; TCRdb's version includes in-frame clones alone and lacks a portion of them. The table shows 53,000 or so clones, with around 89% occurring only once. Germline CDR1 reads MNHEY; CDR2 reads SVGAGI. CDR3 size: 13 residues. V dropped 0 bases and J dropped 5 bases, with 8 bases sitting between them. Specified time point: peripheral blood 6 weeks after treatment start. Each patient gave between 1 and 8 samples, pretreatment and on-treatment. The rearrangement links TRBV6-5 to TRBJ2-7; D is undetermined. The source was PBMCs, collected around atezolizumab (anti-PD-L1) treatment. The sequence derives from a man aged 55 to 70 with urothelial cancer. Here the CDR3 reads CASSYSRLNEQYF. In DNA, the CDR3 is TGTGCCAGCAGTTACTCTAGACTCAACGAGCAGTACTTC.